This TCR beta chain is from a study of shared clonotypes between healthy human individuals. Study details: Samples came from a couple of female and a few male donors aged 18 to 49.

Sequencing used immunoSEQ multiplex PCR; TCRdb keeps in-frame clones, though not all of them. The table has 600,000 to 800,000 clones, over 60% seen once; the top ten hold under 2%. Comments on this clone: The antigen is not known.

CD4+ cell separation produced CD45RA+ naive and CD45RA-negative memory subsets. Study-wide points: Naive subsets generally exceeded memory subsets in estimated richness.

Sequences were obtained from memory CD4+ T cells sorted from blood. Documented subset: CD45RA-negative fraction. This receptor was obtained from a woman in her twenties or thirties in good health.

CDR3 loop: CASSVAGGSGANVLTF. The CDR3 DNA is TGTGCCAGCAGCGTAGCCGGGGGAAGCGGGGCCAACGTCCTGACTTTC. The chain links TRBV9 to TRBJ2-6, with D possibly matching TRBD2 (6 bases). The germline CDR1 and CDR2 sequences are SGDLS and YYNGEE. The CDR3 is made up of 16 amino acids. V was trimmed by 0 bases and J by 4 bases, leaving 11 bases between them.